One sample yielded the 9 T cell receptor beta chains listed below, sequenced in a study of vaccination effects on CD4 cells after COVID-19. The table came from immunoSEQ multiplex PCR; TCRdb's copy has only in-frame clones and leaves some out. The sample yields about 24,000 clones, roughly three quarters seen once. Antigen-specific CD4+ T cells expanded by the ViraFEST assay with viral peptide pools were then sequenced. Culturing for more than eight days preceded CD4+ T cell isolation. SARS-CoV-2 infection was confirmed by PCR in the person between March and December 2020. These receptors have no identified antigens. Sequencing used CD4+ T cells from PBMCs cultured with SARS-CoV-2 spike peptides, obtained before COVID-19 vaccination. These receptors were obtained from a human donor who had a prior SARS-CoV-2 infection.

V is TRBV12-5 and J is TRBJ2-1; 9 bases are a match to TRBD2. V gave up 6 bases and J gave up 11 bases; unmatched junction bases: 20. Germline lookup yields CDR1 LGHNT and CDR2 FRNRAP. The CDR3 is 17 residues long. CDR3 bases: TGTGCTAGTGGCGCCTACTTAGCGGGAGAGGTAAAGTTCAAGCAGTTCTTC. Amino acid sequence: CASGAYLAGEVKFKQFF.

This sequence joins TRBV7-3 and TRBJ2-5, with 10 nucleotides matching TRBD1. The length of the CDR3 is 14 residues. Germline V lookup: CDR1 SGHTA, CDR2 FQGTGA. With 5 bases clipped from V and 5 bases from J, the junction kept 5 bases outside the gene matches. The CDR3 spells CASSQTGGYETQYF. DNA of the CDR3: TGTGCCAGCAGCCAGACAGGGGGCTATGAGACCCAGTACTTC. Using reference TRBV7-3 and TRBJ2-5 for the parts outside the CDR3, the full variable domain is GAGVSQTPSNKVTEKGKYVELRCDPISGHTALYWYRQSLGQGPEFLIYFQGTGAADDSGLPNDRFFAVRPEGSVSTLKIQRTERGDSAVYLCASSQTGGYETQYFGPGTRLLVL.

Only a few counts were recorded for this clone. V is TRBV4-1 and J is TRBJ2-1, with a tentative D call TRBD1 (6 bases). Germline lookup yields CDR1 MGHRA and CDR2 YSYEKL. V dropped 1 base and J dropped 8 bases, with 18 bases sitting between them. The CDR3 has 16 amino acids. Here the CDR3 DNA reads TGCGCCAGCAGCCAAGGTCCCACAGGGTCGAAGGATGAGCAGTTCTTC. It encodes CASSQGPTGSKDEQFF.

The genes are TRBV6-5 and TRBJ2-5; the D gene is possibly TRBD2 (6 bases). Germline CDR1 and CDR2: MNHEY and SVGAGI. The CDR3 covers 15 residues. V dropped 0 bases and J dropped 2 bases, with 10 bases sitting between them. CDR3 in amino acids: CASSYSGGRQETQYF. DNA for the CDR3: TGTGCCAGCAGTTACTCGGGGGGAAGGCAAGAGACCCAGTACTTC.

The rearrangement links TRBV5-1 to TRBJ2-2, with 10 positions matching TRBD2. The V gene's germline CDR1 is SGHRS and CDR2 YFSETQ. CDR3 size: 15 residues. V dropped 4 bases and J dropped 1; count of bases not matched to a gene: 1. CDR3 protein: CASSPSGGNTGELFF. The CDR3 nucleotides read TGCGCCAGCAGCCCTAGCGGGGGGAACACCGGGGAGCTGTTTTTT. The full variable domain, with the rest looked up from reference TRBV5-1 and TRBJ2-2, is KAGVTQTPRYLIKTRGQQVTLSCSPISGHRSVSWYQQTPGQGLQFLFEYFSETQRNKGNFPGRFSGRQFSNSRSEMNVSTLELGDSALYLCASSPSGGNTGELFFGEGSRLTVL.

This clone was counted between two and nine times. The chain has TRBV7-9 and TRBJ2-5; D gene uncertain. Trimming stripped 3 bases from V and 12 bases from J, with 14 bases between. The V gene's germline CDR1 is SEHNR and CDR2 FQNEAQ (reference sequence). The CDR3 runs 12 residues. CDR3 in amino acids: CASSLGQLEKYF. CDR3 sequence (DNA): TGTGCCAGCAGCTTGGGCCAGCTCGAGAAGTACTTC.

The rearrangement joins TRBV5-1 to TRBJ2-5; a weak D match, TRBD1 (7 bases). CDR1 and CDR2 from the germline V gene are SGHRS and YFSETQ. This CDR3 has 17 residues. Trimming took 0 bases from V and 5 from J, leaving 20 bases between them. In nucleotides, the CDR3 is TGCGCCAGCAGCTTGGGTATGACAGGGAGGACGTGGGAGACCCAGTACTTC. Its translation: CASSLGMTGRTWETQYF.

In this sample, this clone turned up once. The V and J genes are TRBV6-5 and TRBJ2-5; D possibly corresponds to TRBD1 (5 bases). Trimming left V 2 bases short and J 7 bases short, with 14 bases between. CDR3 length: 14 amino acids. Germline CDR1 MNHEY, CDR2 SVGAGI. This chain's CDR3 is CASSYRPFQGTQYF. CDR3 sequence (DNA): TGTGCCAGCAGTTACCGTCCCTTCCAGGGGACCCAGTACTTC.

This clone has a single count. The chain couples TRBV19 to TRBJ2-6; 7 bases agree with TRBD1. Germline CDR1 reads LNHDA; CDR2 reads SQIVND (reference sequence). The trim removed 6 bases at V and 4 bases at J, leaving 6 bases unmatched. CDR3 length equals 15 residues. CDR3 sequence reads: CASRIRGSGANVLTF. The CDR3 nucleotides read TGTGCCAGTAGGATCAGGGGGTCCGGGGCCAACGTCCTGACTTTC.